The 28 T cell receptor beta chains reported below all come from one sample, sequenced in a study of OX40 agonist ivuxolimab in advanced cancers. Method: immunoSEQ multiplex PCR; TCRdb's copy keeps in-frame clones and lacks some. Of almost 70,000 clones listed, roughly 90% are singletons. Sequencing used CD4+ or CD8+ T cells sorted from blood, obtained in a trial of the OX40 agonist ivuxolimab. These receptors came from an adult with an advanced solid tumor such as melanoma, head and neck, liver or kidney cancer.

This rearrangement joins TRBV2 to TRBJ2-5; 8 bases agree with TRBD2. Trimming at V came to 3 bases and at J to 1 base, leaving 4 bases not matched to a gene. The V gene's germline CDR1 is SNHLY and CDR2 FYNNEI. The length of the CDR3 is 15 residues. The CDR3 sequence is CASSDRGGAQETQYF. The DNA of the CDR3 is TGTGCCAGCAGTGACCGGGGGGGGGCCCAAGAGACCCAGTACTTC.

The V call is TRBV6-5, the J call TRBJ1-1; D perhaps matches TRBD1 (5 bases). V was pared by 7 bases and J by 0 bases, with 12 bases between. This CDR3 comprises 14 residues. CDR1 is MNHEY, CDR2 SVGAGI, per germline. CDR3 bases: TGTGCCAGCACCGACGGGGCGCTGAACACTGAAGCTTTCTTT. This translates into CASTDGALNTEAFF.

This clone was seen only once. At one of its ends the junction is not consistent with the germline gene, which may arise from a read error. The V call is TRBV2, the J call TRBJ1-4; D ambiguous. Germline V gene lookup returns CDR1 SNHLY and CDR2 FYNNEI. The CDR3 consists of 14 residues. CDR3 residues: CTSSVRGSGEKLFF. The CDR3 DNA follows: TGTACCAGCAGTGTGCGAGGGTCGGGTGAAAAACTGTTTTTT. The variable domain in full, completed from reference TRBV2 and TRBJ1-4, reads EPEVTQTPSHQVTQMGQEVILRCVPISNHLYFYWYRQILGQKVEFLVSFYNNEISEKSEIFDDQFSVERPDGSNFTLKIRSTKLEDSAMYFCTSSVRGSGEKLFFGSGTQLSVL.

The CDR3 DNA reads TGTGCCAGCAGCTTAGATCAGAGTACCGGGGAGCTGTTTTTT. This translates into CASSLDQSTGELFF. The chain carries TRBV7-9 and TRBJ2-2; D ambiguous. The CDR3 is 14 residues long. V was clipped by 1 base and J by 5 bases, with 8 bases between them. In germline, CDR1 is SEHNR, CDR2 FQNEAQ (reference sequence).

This chain links TRBV7-2 with TRBJ2-2, with D unresolved. V was pared by 5 bases and J by 4 bases, with 17 bases between. Looked up from germline, CDR1 is SGHTA and CDR2 is FQGNSA. The CDR3 covers 16 residues. CDR3 sequence (DNA): TGTGCCAGCAGCCCAGCAACATCTACGGGCACCGGGGAGCTGTTTTTT. The encoded protein is CASSPATSTGTGELFF.

The chain links TRBV4-3 to TRBJ2-2; D gene uncertain. The CDR3 is 12 amino acids. Between the trimmed V and J ends, which lost 3 bases and 6 bases, there was a span of 5 bases. CDR1 and CDR2 (germline): LGHNA, YSLEER. CDR3 coding DNA: TGCGCCAGCAGCCAGGGGTCCGGGGAGCTGTTTTTT. Translated, it gives CASSQGSGELFF.

The rearrangement joins TRBV18 to TRBJ1-1; 8 nucleotides match TRBD1. The CDR3 runs to 14 residues. Per germline, CDR1 KGHSH and CDR2 LQKENI. V was clipped by 6 bases and J by 4 bases; unmatched bases: 7. The CDR3 reads CASSAGQGSTEAFF. The CDR3, as DNA: TGTGCCAGCTCGGCTGGACAGGGTTCCACTGAAGCTTTCTTT.

The J gene is TRBJ1-6, the V gene TRBV6-5; 7 bases are a match to TRBD1. There are 14 residues in the CDR3. The germline gives CDR1 MNHEY, CDR2 SVGAGI. V trimming: 5 bases; J trimming: 5 bases; junction bases outside the gene matches: 3. CDR3 sequence reads: CASSPGTDNSPLHF. The CDR3 DNA reads TGTGCCAGCAGTCCCGGGACAGATAATTCACCCCTCCACTTT.

The V call is TRBV5-4, the J call TRBJ2-3; 7 bases are a match to TRBD1. The CDR3 contains 15 residues. J lost 8 bases, V lost 4 bases, and 13 bases had no gene match. Germline V gene lookup returns CDR1 SGHNT and CDR2 YYREEE (reference sequence). This CDR3 is CASSTSGTAQTTQYF. The CDR3 DNA sequence: TGTGCCAGCAGCACCTCCGGGACAGCACAGACTACGCAGTATTTT.

As DNA, the CDR3 is TGTGCCAGCAGGACCGGACAGGGGAAAGCTTTCTTT. Protein sequence: CASRTGQGKAFF. This chain links TRBV2 with TRBJ1-1, with 9 bases fitting TRBD1. In germline, CDR1 is SNHLY, CDR2 FYNNEI. The CDR3 length is 12 residues. V lost 6 bases and J lost 9; bases outside the gene matches: 5.

V and J are TRBV5-1 and TRBJ1-1, with TRBD1 as a possible D gene (5 bases). Trimming left V 8 bases short and J 5 bases short, with 16 bases between. Germline V lookup: CDR1 SGHRS, CDR2 YFSETQ. The CDR3 spans 13 residues. The CDR3 loop is CASSGTRRTEAFF. In DNA form, the CDR3 reads TGCGCCAGTTCCGGGACGCGACGGACTGAAGCTTTCTTT.

In its sample, this clone was seen once. This chain uses TRBV19 with TRBJ1-3; no firm D call. The V end was cut by 3 bases, the J end by 4 bases, with 13 bases between. CDR3 length: 15 residues. CDR1 is LNHDA and CDR2 is SQIVND in the germline V gene (reference sequence). The chain's CDR3 is CASSINLEAGNTIYF. CDR3 nucleotides: TGTGCCAGTAGTATTAATCTAGAAGCCGGAAACACCATATATTTT.

This clone was detected only once. V is TRBV11-3 and J is TRBJ2-1; 9 bases are shared with TRBD1. Germline trimming cut 5 bases from V and 5 bases from J; bases unmatched to any gene: 4. There are 14 residues in the CDR3. Germline lookup yields CDR1 SGHNT and CDR2 YENEEA. The CDR3 nucleotides read TGTGCCAGCAGCCATCGGACAGGGGACAATGAGCAGTTCTTC. It encodes CASSHRTGDNEQFF.

The rearrangement joins TRBV4-3 to TRBJ2-1, with TRBD1 identical over 7 bases. V trimming: 1 base; J trimming: 5 bases; junction bases outside the gene matches: 2. This CDR3 has 14 residues. CDR1 LGHNA and CDR2 YSLEER come from the germline V gene. The CDR3 here is CASSQVGQDNEQFF. CDR3 nucleotides: TGCGCCAGCAGCCAAGTTGGACAGGACAATGAGCAGTTCTTC.

The chain carries TRBV5-4 and TRBJ1-2; TRBD1 matches 8 bases. Trimming took 3 bases from V and 5 from J; bases not matched to a gene: 6. CDR1 is SGHNT and CDR2 is YYREEE in the germline V gene (reference sequence). The CDR3 consists of 14 residues. The CDR3 DNA reads as TGTGCCAGCAGCTCGACAGGGGTTTATTATGGCTACACCTTC. Translated, it gives CASSSTGVYYGYTF.

The rearrangement joins TRBV11-3 to TRBJ2-1; tentative D call: TRBD2 (6 bases). CDR1 is SGHNT and CDR2 is YENEEA in the germline V gene. The CDR3 contains 15 residues. The ends were cut back, 1 base at V and 8 bases at J, with 15 bases in the middle. CDR3 coding DNA: TGTGCCAGCAGCTTAGGCGGGACTCTTTTCGATGAGCAGTTCTTC. Translation: CASSLGGTLFDEQFF.

This sequence joins TRBV6-4 and TRBJ2-2; the D is unclear. Germline V gene data show CDR1 as MRHNA and CDR2 as SNTAGT. V was clipped by 2 bases and J by 0 bases, with 13 bases between them. The CDR3 covers 17 residues. The CDR3 protein is CASSDTYSPANTGELFF. CDR3 nucleotide sequence: TGTGCCAGCAGTGACACGTATAGCCCCGCGAACACCGGGGAGCTGTTTTTT.

The chain employs TRBV7-9 and TRBJ2-3; TRBD1 matches at 8 bases. The germline V gene encodes CDR1 SEHNR and CDR2 FQNEAQ (reference sequence). The junction had 8 bases not matched to a gene; V was cut back by 5 bases and J by 4 bases. CDR3 length: 15 residues. CDR3 coding DNA: TGTGCCAGCAGCCCGGGCCAGGGGGCGGCAGATACGCAGTATTTT. This translates into CASSPGQGAADTQYF.

The rearrangement uses TRBV6-5 and TRBJ2-1; D is unresolved. This CDR3 contains 14 residues. Germline CDR1 reads MNHEY; CDR2 reads SVGAGI. V gave up 9 bases and J gave up 6 bases, with 18 bases separating them. The CDR3 sequence: CASHKTRNPNEQFF. In DNA, the CDR3 is TGTGCCAGTCATAAAACTCGGAACCCCAATGAGCAGTTCTTC.

The chain employs TRBV7-2 and TRBJ2-7; 12 positions agree with TRBD2. Germline values: CDR1 SGHTA, CDR2 FQGNSA. V lost 6 bases, J lost 3 bases, and 9 bases stayed unmatched. CDR3 length equals 16 residues. CDR3 residues: CASSPSTSGGLYEQYF. The DNA of the CDR3 is TGTGCCAGCAGTCCATCGACTAGCGGGGGACTCTACGAGCAGTACTTC.

The CDR3 DNA sequence: TGTGCCAGCAGTGGGAGGGGGAGGTCCTACGAGCAGTACTTC. Its translation is CASSGRGRSYEQYF. The rearrangement uses TRBV27 and TRBJ2-7, with TRBD2 as a possible D gene (7 bases). Germline CDR1 reads MNHEY; CDR2 reads SMNVEV (reference sequence). The V end was cut by 5 bases, the J end by 1 base, with 12 bases between. This CDR3 contains 14 residues.

This chain uses TRBV5-1 with TRBJ1-2; D is unresolved. Germline values: CDR1 SGHRS, CDR2 YFSETQ. The V gene lost 0 bases and the J gene lost 4 bases, with 10 bases spanning the gap. The CDR3 is 14 amino acids. The CDR3 nucleotides are TGCGCCAGCAGCTTGGGCGGGCGCCTCTATGGCTACACCTTC. Its translation is CASSLGGRLYGYTF.

The chain combines TRBV5-6 with TRBJ1-6; D is undetermined. Germline CDR1 reads SGHDT; CDR2 reads YYEEEE. The length of the CDR3 is 14 residues. V gave up 6 bases and J gave up 0 bases, with 7 bases separating them. The CDR3 DNA sequence: TGTGCCAGCACTGAGGGCTCCTATAATTCACCCCTCCACTTT. Protein product: CASTEGSYNSPLHF.

This clone was recorded once. Other DNA sequences in this specimen translate into the identical CDR3. The chain links TRBV27 to TRBJ2-6, with D unclear. Germline lookup yields CDR1 MNHEY and CDR2 SMNVEV (reference sequence). With 8 bases removed from V and 0 bases from J, the gap between germline ends came to 8 bases. The CDR3 covers 14 residues. The CDR3 region is CASSLFSGANVLTF. The DNA of the CDR3 is TGTGCCAGCTCCCTTTTCTCTGGGGCCAACGTCCTGACTTTC.

This clone was picked up one time. Other DNA sequences in the sample encode the same CDR3. V and J are TRBV27 and TRBJ2-5, with 11 bases identical to TRBD2. The germline V gene encodes CDR1 MNHEY and CDR2 SMNVEV (reference sequence). Germline trimming cut 2 bases from V and 5 bases from J; bases unmatched to any gene: 4. The CDR3 length is 15 residues. The CDR3 spells CASSLLAGGGETQYF. The CDR3, as DNA: TGTGCCAGCAGTTTACTAGCGGGGGGAGGGGAGACCCAGTACTTC.

The V call is TRBV5-6, the J call TRBJ1-4; 7 positions agree with TRBD1. With 3 bases clipped from V and 8 bases from J, the junction kept 13 bases outside the gene matches. The CDR3 totals 16 residues. The V gene's germline CDR1 is SGHDT and CDR2 YYEEEE. The CDR3 nucleotides read TGTGCCAGCAGCTCACTCCAGGGGGGTGACCTCGAAAAACTGTTTTTT. Translation: CASSSLQGGDLEKLFF.

J is TRBJ1-1 and V is TRBV11-3, with TRBD1 as a possible D gene (6 bases). The CDR3 is made up of 14 amino acids. The germline CDR1 and CDR2 sequences are SGHNT and YENEEA. Deletions cut 1 base from V and 1 base from J, with 7 bases between. CDR3: CASSLGDKNTEAFF. CDR3 DNA sequence: TGTGCCAGCAGCTTAGGGGACAAGAACACTGAAGCTTTCTTT.

V usage is TRBV7-2 and J usage is TRBJ1-5, with 9 bases matching TRBD1. CDR1 is SGHTA, CDR2 FQGNSA, per germline. J lost 7 bases, V lost 3 bases, and 4 bases had no gene match. This CDR3 has 14 amino acids. The CDR3 sequence is CASSFRQGEQPQHF. DNA for the CDR3: TGTGCCAGCAGCTTCCGACAGGGGGAACAGCCCCAGCATTTT.